Listed here is a single T cell receptor (beta chain). Its matching antigen is unknown. This CDR3 is 15 amino acids long. Germline assignment: CDR1 SGHRS and CDR2 YFSETQ. With 4 bases removed from V and 0 bases from J, the gap between germline ends came to 14 bases. The sample belongs to a study of shared clonotypes between healthy human individuals. The study's findings and limits: The expectation was that sequencing depth would affect clonotype sharing among donors.

The repertoire was sequenced with immunoSEQ multiplex PCR; TCRdb's copy has only in-frame clones and lacks some. The table has 300,000 to 400,000 clones, about 73% seen once. The chain links TRBV5-1 to TRBJ2-7; D possibly corresponds to TRBD2 (7 bases). This sequence was found in a man aged 25 to 45 in good health. The sequencing input was memory CD4+ T cells sorted from blood. Noted subset: CD45RA-negative fraction. CDR3 region: CASSGRGTTSYEQYF. CDR3 nucleotides: TGCGCCAGCAGCGGGAGGGGGACAACCTCCTACGAGCAGTACTTC.